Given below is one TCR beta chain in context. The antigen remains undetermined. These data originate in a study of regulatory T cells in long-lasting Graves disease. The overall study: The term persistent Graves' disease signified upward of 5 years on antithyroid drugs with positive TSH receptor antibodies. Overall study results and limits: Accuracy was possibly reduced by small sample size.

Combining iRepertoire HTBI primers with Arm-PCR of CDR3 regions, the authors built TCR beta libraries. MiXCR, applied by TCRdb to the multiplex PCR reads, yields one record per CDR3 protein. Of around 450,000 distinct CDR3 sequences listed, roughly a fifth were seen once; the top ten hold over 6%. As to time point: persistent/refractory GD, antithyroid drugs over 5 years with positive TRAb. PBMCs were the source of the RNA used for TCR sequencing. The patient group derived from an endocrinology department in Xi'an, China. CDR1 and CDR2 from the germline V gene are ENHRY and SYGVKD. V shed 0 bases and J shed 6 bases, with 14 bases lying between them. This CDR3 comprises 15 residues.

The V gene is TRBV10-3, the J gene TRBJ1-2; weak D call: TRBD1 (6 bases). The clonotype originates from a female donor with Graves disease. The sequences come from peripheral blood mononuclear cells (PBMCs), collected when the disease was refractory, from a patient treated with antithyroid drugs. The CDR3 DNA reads TGTGCCATCAGTGAGTCTAGGACAGTATCGAATGGCTACACCTTC. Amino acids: CAISESRTVSNGYTF.